A selection of T cell receptor beta chains follows, all from one sample in a study of T-cell memory formation after mild COVID-19. TCRdb redid the calling of the 5' RACE reads with MiXCR, one entry per CDR3 protein. The sample lists around 200,000 distinct CDR3 sequences; around 30% were seen once. The sample consisted of PBMCs or a T cell subset sorted from them (not recorded which). The receptors here all came from an adult woman who had mild COVID-19 (a few samples of this study predate the infection). Cell type and time point are not known. CDR3s include the opening cysteine and the closing phenylalanine or tryptophan. The D gene is left open where the match is weak. Not every row has a clone size; where given, it reads once, few, many or a size class.

V: TRBV4-2
size: few
D: TRBD2
J: TRBJ2-1
CDR3: CASSHPSGGSYNEQFF
DNA: TGTGCCAGCAGCCATCCTAGCGGGGGTTCCTACAATGAGCAGTTCTTC

V: TRBV6-5
size: NA
D: TRBD1
J: TRBJ2-7
CDR3: CASRPTGVSGYEQYF
DNA: TGTGCCAGCAGACCTACAGGGGTCTCAGGCTACGAGCAGTACTTC

V: TRBV7-8
size: NA
D: TRBD1
J: TRBJ1-1
CDR3: CASRLGQLVPEAFF
DNA: TGTGCCAGCAGGCTGGGACAGCTCGTCCCTGAAGCTTTCTTT

V: TRBV5-1
size: NA
D: TRBD1
J: TRBJ2-3
CDR3: CASLPGQGRDTQYF
DNA: TGCGCCAGCCTCCCAGGACAGGGGAGAGATACGCAGTATTTT

V: TRBV6-6
size: NA
D: NA
J: TRBJ2-5
CDR3: CASSYGDQETQYF
DNA: TGTGCCAGCAGTTACGGGGATCAAGAGACCCAGTACTTC

V: TRBV6-5
size: few
D: TRBD1
J: TRBJ1-1
CDR3: CASSYSIWGQGGGNTEAFF
DNA: TGTGCCAGCAGTTACTCTATTTGGGGACAGGGAGGGGGGAACACTGAAGCTTTCTTT

V: TRBV5-1
size: NA
D: NA
J: TRBJ2-7
CDR3: CASSPPGQNYEQYF
DNA: TGCGCCAGCAGCCCTCCGGGACAAAACTACGAGCAGTACTTC

V: TRBV29-1
size: few
D: NA
J: TRBJ2-5
CDR3: CSVEDRQGMETQYF
DNA: TGCAGCGTTGAAGATCGGCAGGGGATGGAGACCCAGTACTTC

V: TRBV20-1
size: few
D: NA
J: TRBJ2-7
CDR3: CSARLGSLSYEQYF
DNA: TGCAGTGCTAGACTCGGGAGCCTCTCCTACGAGCAGTACTTC

V: TRBV4-1
size: NA
D: NA
J: TRBJ2-1
CDR3: CASSPNGGNEQFF
DNA: TGCGCCAGCAGCCCTAATGGGGGGAATGAGCAGTTCTTC

V: TRBV6-2/TRBV6-3
size: NA
D: NA
J: TRBJ2-7
CDR3: CASSSDSRAYEQYF
DNA: TGTGCCAGCAGTTCGGACAGTAGGGCCTACGAGCAGTACTTC

V: TRBV5-6
size: NA
D: TRBD1
J: TRBJ2-3
CDR3: CASSLRGRGDTQYF
DNA: TGTGCCAGCAGCCTCCGGGGCAGGGGGGATACGCAGTATTTT

V: TRBV5-6
size: NA
D: NA
J: TRBJ2-1
CDR3: CASSTSYNEQFF
DNA: TGTGCCAGCAGCACCTCATACAATGAGCAGTTCTTC

V: TRBV6-1
size: NA
D: TRBD1
J: TRBJ1-2
CDR3: CASSAETGTGPYGYTF
DNA: TGTGCCAGCAGTGCCGAGACCGGGACAGGACCCTATGGCTACACCTTC

V: TRBV18
size: NA
D: TRBD1
J: TRBJ1-4
CDR3: CASSPGQGSEKLFF
DNA: TGTGCCAGCTCACCGGGACAGGGGAGTGAAAAACTGTTTTTT

V: TRBV4-1
size: NA
D: NA
J: TRBJ1-1
CDR3: CASSRIIAGVNTEAFF
DNA: TGCGCCAGCAGCCGTATTATTGCCGGGGTAAACACTGAAGCTTTCTTT

V: TRBV7-9
size: few
D: TRBD2
J: TRBJ2-3
CDR3: CASSLSLLAGGSGTQYF
DNA: TGTGCCAGCAGCTTATCACTTCTGGCGGGAGGGTCTGGTACGCAGTATTTT

V: TRBV20-1
size: once
D: TRBD2
J: TRBJ2-3
CDR3: CSASVLTSGVSTDTQYF
DNA: TGCAGTGCTAGCGTTTTGACTAGCGGGGTTAGCACAGATACGCAGTATTTT

V: TRBV24-1
size: few
D: NA
J: TRBJ1-5
CDR3: CATSIDSNQPQHF
DNA: TGTGCCACCAGTATAGACAGCAATCAGCCCCAGCATTTT

V: TRBV10-3
size: few
D: TRBD2
J: TRBJ2-5
CDR3: CASRAGGQETQYF
DNA: TGTGCCTCCCGGGCGGGGGGTCAAGAGACCCAGTACTTC

V: TRBV29-1
size: NA
D: NA
J: TRBJ2-3
CDR3: CSVLGGRGDTQYF
DNA: TGCAGCGTTTTAGGGGGGCGCGGAGATACGCAGTATTTT

V: TRBV20-1
size: NA
D: TRBD1
J: TRBJ1-5
CDR3: CSATGQENQPQHF
DNA: TGCAGTGCAACAGGACAGGAGAATCAGCCCCAGCATTTT

V: TRBV12-3/TRBV12-4
size: NA
D: NA
J: TRBJ2-1
CDR3: CASSLARINNEQFF
DNA: TGTGCCAGCAGTTTGGCACGGATAAACAATGAGCAGTTCTTC

V: TRBV30
size: NA
D: NA
J: TRBJ1-5
CDR3: CAWARGLNQPQHF
DNA: TGTGCCTGGGCGCGCGGGCTTAATCAGCCCCAGCATTTT

V: TRBV20-1
size: many
D: TRBD1
J: TRBJ1-1
CDR3: CSAREQGALDTEAFF
DNA: TGCAGTGCTAGAGAACAGGGGGCCTTGGACACTGAAGCTTTCTTT

V: TRBV15
size: many
D: NA
J: TRBJ2-7
CDR3: CATSRGSGTEYEQYF
DNA: TGTGCCACCAGCAGAGGTTCCGGGACGGAGTACGAGCAGTACTTC

V: TRBV5-4
size: NA
D: TRBD2
J: TRBJ2-1
CDR3: CASSPPLAVSYNEQFF
DNA: TGTGCCAGCAGCCCCCCACTAGCGGTATCCTACAATGAGCAGTTCTTC

V: TRBV7-8
size: few
D: TRBD1
J: TRBJ2-2
CDR3: CASSLAGGNAGELFF
DNA: TGTGCCAGCAGCTTAGCAGGGGGCAACGCCGGGGAGCTGTTTTTT

V: TRBV18
size: few
D: NA
J: TRBJ2-3
CDR3: CASSPGIRDTQYF
DNA: TGTGCCAGCTCACCAGGGATTCGGGATACGCAGTATTTT